Listed below are T cell receptor beta chains from one sample, sequenced in a study of post-analysis software for immune sequencing data. One entry per CDR3 protein, called by TCRdb with MiXCR from the PCR reads. The sample lists 350,000 to 500,000 distinct CDR3 sequences; 30% to 40% were seen once. The material sequenced was blood. Receptors originate from a girl aged 2-9 years with multiple sclerosis. CDR3s include the opening cysteine and the closing phenylalanine or tryptophan. A D gene is named only where the DNA matches it firmly. Where a row states a size, it is once, few, many or the class of an expanded clone; other rows omit it.

CDR3 protein	CDR3 DNA	V gene	J gene	clone size	D gene
CASRVMGGTYEQYF	TGTGCCAGCAGAGTAATGGGCGGAACCTACGAGCAGTACTTC	TRBV6-1	TRBJ2-7	.	.
CAIKGAINYEQYF	TGCGCCATCAAGGGGGCGATAAACTACGAGCAGTACTTC	TRBV10-3	TRBJ2-7	.	TRBD1
CASSERGAGGNYGYTF	TGTGCCAGCAGTGAACGGGGGGCAGGGGGTAACTATGGCTACACCTTC	TRBV25-1	TRBJ1-2	few	TRBD1
CSAIPGLDSQETQYF	TGCAGCGCCATACCTGGTTTAGACAGCCAAGAGACCCAGTACTTC	TRBV29-1	TRBJ2-5	.	.
CASKTRDRDNANYGYTF	TGTGCCAGCAAAACCCGGGACAGGGACAACGCTAACTATGGCTACACCTTC	TRBV7-2	TRBJ1-2	.	TRBD1
CSAYRGRSYNEQYF	TGCAGTGCGTACAGGGGCCGCTCCTACAATGAGCAGTACTTC	TRBV20-1	TRBJ2-7	.	TRBD1
CSVETQIFYGYTF	TGCAGCGTTGAAACACAGATATTCTATGGCTACACCTTC	TRBV29-1	TRBJ1-2	.	.
CASSAGYTSTDTQYF	TGCGCCAGCAGCGCGGGATATACTAGCACAGATACGCAGTATTTT	TRBV5-1	TRBJ2-3	once	.
CASSFEGRGYGYTF	TGTGCCAGCAGTTTCGAGGGCCGGGGCTATGGCTACACCTTC	TRBV27	TRBJ1-2	.	.
CASRITGTSGSYEQYF	TGTGCCAGCAGAATAACCGGGACTAGCGGTTCCTACGAGCAGTACTTC	TRBV27	TRBJ2-7	.	TRBD2
CASSYRLGQGRPDTQYF	TGTGCCAGCAGCTACAGATTAGGACAGGGCCGACCAGATACGCAGTATTTT	TRBV5-6	TRBJ2-3	few	TRBD1
CASSALAGHSYEQYF	TGTGCCAGCAGCGCGTTAGCGGGACATTCCTACGAGCAGTACTTC	TRBV27	TRBJ2-7	few	TRBD2
CASSAAPPPAGDEETQYF	TGTGCCAGCAGCGCCGCTCCGCCACCAGCGGGAGATGAAGAGACCCAGTACTTC	TRBV7-2	TRBJ2-5	.	TRBD2
CASSFRDNEQFF	TGTGCCAGCAGTTTCCGAGACAATGAGCAGTTCTTC	TRBV12-3/TRBV12-4	TRBJ2-1	once	.
CSALDGYTEAFF	TGCAGCGCTCTGGACGGCTACACTGAAGCTTTCTTT	TRBV29-1	TRBJ1-1	.	.
CASKKMGNLNEQFF	TGTGCCAGCAAAAAGATGGGAAACCTTAATGAGCAGTTCTTC	TRBV6-2/TRBV6-3	TRBJ2-1	few	.
CSARDLTTQYF	TGCAGTGCTAGAGATCTGACTACCCAGTACTTC	TRBV20-1	TRBJ2-5	few	.
CASSHSDSIHEQYF	TGTGCCAGCAGTCATTCCGACAGCATTCACGAGCAGTACTTC	TRBV12-3/TRBV12-4	TRBJ2-7	few	.
CASSLWVTGGLYNEQFF	TGTGCCAGCAGCTTATGGGTGACAGGGGGTCTGTACAATGAGCAGTTCTTC	TRBV13	TRBJ2-1	.	TRBD1
CASSEGADGYTF	TGCGCCAGCAGCGAGGGGGCAGATGGCTACACCTTC	TRBV5-1	TRBJ1-2	.	TRBD1
CAGRTRTGMNTEAFF	TGTGCCGGCAGAACGAGGACAGGCATGAACACTGAAGCTTTCTTT	TRBV6-1	TRBJ1-1	once	TRBD1
CASSLNRIQETQYF	TGCGCCAGCAGCTTAAATCGGATTCAAGAGACCCAGTACTTC	TRBV5-1	TRBJ2-5	many	.
CASSRRDIQFF	TGTGCCAGCAGCCGTCGGGACATACAGTTCTTC	TRBV21-1	TRBJ2-1	.	.
CASRPTGRTDTQYF	TGTGCCAGCAGGCCAACAGGGCGGACAGATACGCAGTATTTT	TRBV28	TRBJ2-3	few	.
CASILGVASRFNEQFF	TGTGCCAGCATCCTAGGGGTGGCTAGTCGGTTCAATGAGCAGTTCTTC	TRBV12-3/TRBV12-4	TRBJ2-1	.	.
CASSPTGGHEQYF	TGTGCCAGCAGCCCAACAGGGGGCCACGAGCAGTACTTC	TRBV7-9	TRBJ2-7	.	TRBD1
CASSQEPGTGSYEQYF	TGTGCCAGCAGCCAAGAACCCGGGACAGGGTCCTACGAGCAGTACTTC	TRBV4-2	TRBJ2-7	.	TRBD1
CASSLPLLERVSYEQYF	TGTGCCAGCAGTTTACCCCTTCTAGAGAGGGTTTCCTACGAGCAGTACTTC	TRBV27	TRBJ2-7	.	.
CASSLGTSGGLYNEQFF	TGTGCCAGCAGCTTAGGGACTAGCGGGGGCCTATACAATGAGCAGTTCTTC	TRBV11-2	TRBJ2-1	.	TRBD2
CASSLRDYKNIQYF	TGCGCCAGCAGCTTGAGGGACTACAAAAACATTCAGTACTTC	TRBV5-1	TRBJ2-4	.	TRBD2
CASSQKVGQSYVNYGYTF	TGTGCCAGCAGCCAGAAGGTCGGACAGAGCTATGTTAACTATGGCTACACCTTC	TRBV7-2	TRBJ1-2	few	.
CASSQGAGGLRDTQYF	TGTGCCAGCAGCCAAGGTGCGGGGGGGCTTAGAGATACGCAGTATTTT	TRBV4-2	TRBJ2-3	.	TRBD2
CASSLGRGAGEQFF	TGTGCCAGCAGCTTGGGCAGGGGGGCAGGTGAGCAGTTCTTC	TRBV7-3	TRBJ2-1	.	.
CASSLGRGLGANVLTF	TGTGCCAGCAGCTTAGGCAGGGGCCTCGGGGCCAACGTCCTGACTTTC	TRBV7-2	TRBJ2-6	.	.
CATGDRDSYEQYF	TGTGCCACCGGAGACAGGGACTCCTACGAGCAGTACTTC	TRBV24-1	TRBJ2-7	few	TRBD1
CASSEQQASGRGTQYF	TGTGCCAGCAGCGAACAACAGGCTAGCGGGAGGGGGACCCAGTACTTC	TRBV7-2	TRBJ2-5	few	TRBD2
CASSSSGAIQETQYF	TGTGCCAGCAGCTCTAGCGGGGCTATTCAAGAGACCCAGTACTTC	TRBV11-2	TRBJ2-5	.	TRBD2
CASSTGQGVSYEQYF	TGTGCCAGCAGCACCGGACAGGGGGTCTCCTACGAGCAGTACTTC	TRBV7-9	TRBJ2-7	.	TRBD1
CASFPRGVGNEQFF	TGTGCCAGCTTCCCTCGGGGGGTTGGGAATGAGCAGTTCTTC	TRBV2	TRBJ2-1	.	TRBD2
CASSLALRGNEQFF	TGTGCCAGCAGCTTAGCGCTGAGGGGGAATGAGCAGTTCTTC	TRBV7-2	TRBJ2-1	.	.
CSARTPGVSHSGANVLTF	TGCAGTGCTCGAACCCCAGGGGTGTCCCACTCTGGGGCCAACGTCCTGACTTTC	TRBV20-1	TRBJ2-6	.	.
CSAYTPGGTDTQYF	TGCAGTGCTTACACCCCGGGGGGCACAGATACGCAGTATTTT	TRBV20-1	TRBJ2-3	.	.
CSAELYDSPTRYNEQFF	TGCAGTGCTGAATTGTATGACAGCCCCACCCGATACAATGAGCAGTTCTTC	TRBV20-1	TRBJ2-1	few	.
CSVDPAGQETQYF	TGCAGTGTTGATCCAGCGGGCCAAGAGACCCAGTACTTC	TRBV20-1	TRBJ2-5	.	.
CASSLAQGPTYEQYF	TGCGCCAGCAGCTTGGCCCAGGGCCCGACCTACGAGCAGTACTTC	TRBV5-1	TRBJ2-7	.	.